The T cell receptor (beta chain) under discussion was sequenced for a study of human T cells and chemical hapten exposure. About the research overall: Patients, chiefly female, had alopecia areata, totalis or universalis.

The V end was cut by 2 bases, the J end by 0 bases, with 22 bases between. CDR1 is SEHNR, CDR2 FQNEAQ, per germline (reference sequence). CDR3 length: 20 residues. Study findings and constraints: DPC sensitization left the count of TCRs above 1 in 1000 unchanged.

TCRdb analysed the RACE reads with MiXCR anew, one entry per CDR3 protein. The sample has some 180,000 distinct CDR3 sequences, about 20% seen once; the top ten hold about 6.7%. Time point: patch test 1, 2 weeks after DPC sensitization. Documented treatment: therapeutic diphenylcyclopropenone sensitization with weekly scalp DPC. In this sample, this clonotype turned up a few times. Antigen unknown. The rearrangement uses TRBV7-9 and TRBJ2-2, with D unclear. Material: whole blood, obtained in connection with sensitization to the hapten diphenylcyclopropenone (DPC). The clonotype comes from a woman in her 50s with alopecia areata. Some clones in this sample may be carry-over from other donors' samples. CDR3 nucleotide sequence: TGTGCCAGCAGCTTAATGCGCCAGTCGCTGAGGCGATCGAACACCGGGGAGCTGTTTTTT. It is translated as CASSLMRQSLRRSNTGELFF.